The 30 T cell receptor beta chains below come from one sample, sequenced in a study of post-analysis software for immune sequencing data. Unique molecular identifiers featured in each of the TCR beta cDNA libraries. A single record per CDR3 protein comes from TCRdb applying MiXCR to the PCR reads. Of hundreds of thousands of distinct CDR3 sequences in the sample, roughly 30% were seen once. Their antigen targets remain unknown. General observations from the study: Patients used four to six TRBV segments, including TRBV5-6, TRBV5-1 and TRBV20-1, more often than controls.

Material for sequencing was blood. These receptors originate from a girl aged 10 to 17 with multiple sclerosis.

The chain carries TRBV27 and TRBJ2-3; D is possibly TRBD2 (6 bases). V shed 7 bases and J shed 4 bases, with 21 bases lying between them. The germline CDR1 and CDR2 sequences are MNHEY and SMNVEV (reference sequence). The CDR3 totals 16 residues. For the CDR3, the DNA is TGTGCCAGCACGGGATTAGGGTCGGGAGAGGCAGATACGCAGTATTTT. It encodes CASTGLGSGEADTQYF.

The genes are TRBV7-2 and TRBJ2-3, with unresolved D. The CDR3 contains 15 residues. Per germline, CDR1 SGHTA and CDR2 FQGNSA. V was trimmed by 4 bases and J by 6 bases, leaving 17 bases between them. The CDR3 DNA follows: TGTGCCAGCAGCTCCCCCTTCGACCGTCCGGATACGCAGTATTTT. This sequence encodes CASSSPFDRPDTQYF.

The chain combines TRBV18 with TRBJ2-7; D is unclear. Germline values: CDR1 KGHSH, CDR2 LQKENI. Trimming removed 3 bases from V and 5 bases from J, with 8 bases in between. The CDR3 is 12 residues long. Here the CDR3 DNA reads TGTGCCAGCTCACCGCTAAGGGACGAGCAGTACTTC. Residues: CASSPLRDEQYF.

This clonotype was seen a few times. This rearrangement joins TRBV9 to TRBJ2-4; TRBD2 aligns across 8 bases. Germline-derived CDR1 and CDR2 are SGDLS and YYNGEE. The length of the CDR3 is 17 residues. J was trimmed by 0 bases and V by 3 bases; bases with no gene match: 8. CDR3 nucleotides: TGTGCCAGCAGCGCCTCCGGGGGGGCTCTAGCCAAAAACATTCAGTACTTC. Translation: CASSASGGALAKNIQYF.

This clonotype was picked up many times. The rearrangement links TRBV7-2 to TRBJ2-1; no firm D call. V lost 0 bases and J 0 bases, leaving 6 bases between the germline ends. The length of the CDR3 is 15 residues. Germline CDR1 is SGHTA and CDR2 is FQGNSA. CDR3 region: CASSLARSSYNEQFF. CDR3 bases: TGTGCCAGCAGCTTAGCCCGGAGCTCCTACAATGAGCAGTTCTTC.

This clonotype was seen a single time. The junction and the germline gene differ at one end; a read error may be behind it. This chain connects TRBV11-2 to TRBJ2-2; 7 bases align to TRBD2. This CDR3 spans 13 amino acids. The germline CDR1 and CDR2 sequences are SGHAT and FQNNGV. CDR3 coding DNA: TGTGCCGGCAGCTACGGGGGGACCGGGGAGCTGTTTTTT. Translated: CAGSYGGTGELFF.

In its sample, this clonotype was seen many times. The chain uses TRBV7-6 and TRBJ2-7; 7 bases match TRBD2. V dropped 4 bases and J dropped 0; count of bases not matched to a gene: 6. Germline CDR1 SGHVS, CDR2 FNYEAQ. This CDR3 spans 15 amino acids. In DNA form, the CDR3 reads TGTGCCAGCAGCTCAGGAGGCGGGGGCTCCTACGAGCAGTACTTC. Encoded protein: CASSSGGGGSYEQYF.

Notes on this clonotype: One junction end does not reproduce the germline sequence, and a read error may be involved. This chain joins TRBV7-9 and TRBJ2-7; 7 nucleotides line up with TRBD1. Germline CDR1 and CDR2: SEHNR and FQNEAQ (reference sequence). The CDR3 contains 14 residues. CDR3 DNA sequence: TGTGCCAGCAGCTTAGCCGGGACAGTCTACGAGCAGGACTTC. Translating gives CASSLAGTVYEQDF.

The V gene is TRBV6-5, the J gene TRBJ1-1; no definite D call. V was shortened by 8 bases and J by 6 bases, with 7 bases between the two germline ends. Looked up from germline, CDR1 is MNHEY and CDR2 is SVGAGI. This CDR3 region has 10 residues. CDR3 loop: CASGRAEAFF. CDR3 nucleotide sequence: TGTGCCAGCGGGAGGGCTGAAGCTTTCTTT.

This clonotype occurred many times. The rearrangement links TRBV7-9 to TRBJ1-2, with D possibly TRBD1 on 5 matching bases. Per the germline V gene, CDR1 is SEHNR and CDR2 is FQNEAQ (reference sequence). V dropped 6 bases and J dropped 6 bases, with 11 bases sitting between them. The CDR3 spans 12 residues. CDR3 in DNA: TGTGCCAGCAGTGAGTTAGGGGATGGCTACACCTTC. Translation: CASSELGDGYTF.

A few counts support this clonotype. The chain combines TRBV20-1 with TRBJ1-5, with 11 bases identical to TRBD1. There are 16 residues in the CDR3. J was trimmed by 8 bases and V by 5 bases; bases with no gene match: 14. Germline assignment: CDR1 DFQATT and CDR2 SNEGSKA (reference sequence). The CDR3 coding sequence is TGCAGTGCTTGCAACCGGACAGGGGGCTTTCAGGAGCCCCAGCATTTT. Translated, it gives CSACNRTGGFQEPQHF.

The V gene is TRBV24-1, the J gene TRBJ2-1; 9 nucleotides align to TRBD2. CDR1 KGHDR and CDR2 SFDVKD come from the germline V gene. V shed 9 bases, J shed 4 bases, and the junction held 6 bases outside the gene matches. CDR3 length equals 14 residues. The CDR3 loop is CATEAGGDYNEQFF. The CDR3 nucleotides are TGTGCCACCGAAGCGGGAGGCGATTACAATGAGCAGTTCTTC.

This clonotype was observed a few times. DNA of the CDR3: TGTGCCAGCAGCGGCCTCGGGACTAGCACAGATACGCAGTATTTT. Its protein product is CASSGLGTSTDTQYF. The chain has TRBV13 and TRBJ2-3; tentative D call: TRBD2 (6 bases). V lost 5 bases and J lost 0, with 12 bases in between. In germline, CDR1 is PRHDT, CDR2 FYEKMQ (reference sequence). The CDR3 sequence is 15 residues long.

The table lists this clonotype with a few counts. J is TRBJ2-1 and V is TRBV28, with 7 bases lining up with TRBD1. V lost 1 base and J lost 15; bases outside the gene matches: 6. The CDR3 runs 12 residues. Looked up from germline, CDR1 is MDHEN and CDR2 is SYDVKM. CDR3 nucleotides: TGTGCCAGCAGTTTATCCGACAGGGTCGTGTTCTTC. Protein sequence: CASSLSDRVVFF.

The chain has TRBV7-9 and TRBJ2-2, with TRBD1 as a possible D gene (5 bases). The germline V and J ends were trimmed by 5 bases and 0 bases, with 19 bases remaining between them. The CDR3 totals 18 residues. From germline, CDR1 is SEHNR and CDR2 FQNEAQ (reference sequence). As DNA, the CDR3 is TGTGCCAGCAGCCCACGACCCGACAGTGCCACGAACACCGGGGAGCTGTTTTTT. This translates into CASSPRPDSATNTGELFF.

This chain connects TRBV20-1 to TRBJ2-7; D possibly uses TRBD1 or TRBD2 (5 bases each). Germline CDR1 is DFQATT and CDR2 is SNEGSKA (reference sequence). V lost 5 bases and J 2 bases, leaving 16 bases between the germline ends. The CDR3 extends over 14 amino acids. CDR3 residues: CSAGTSRLAYEQYF. The CDR3 DNA reads TGCAGTGCTGGGACGAGTCGGTTAGCCTACGAGCAGTACTTC.

V gene TRBV15 combines with J gene TRBJ2-4, with unresolved D. The CDR3 length is 14 residues. V was pared by 3 bases and J by 5 bases, with 11 bases between. In germline, CDR1 is LNHNV, CDR2 YYDKDF (reference sequence). The CDR3, as DNA: TGTGCCACCAGCAGGTCACTATCGGAAAACATTCAGTACTTC. This gives the protein CATSRSLSENIQYF.

The chain has TRBV6-2 or TRBV6-3 and TRBJ2-3; a possible D gene is TRBD2 (6 bases). The CDR3 extends over 15 amino acids. In germline, CDR1 is MNHEY, CDR2 SVGEGT. V was shortened by 0 bases and J by 0 bases, with 7 bases between the two germline ends. In DNA, the CDR3 is TGTGCCAGCAGTTACTCGCGGGACAGCACAGATACGCAGTATTTT. This codes for CASSYSRDSTDTQYF.

This clonotype was counted only a few times. The junction and the germline gene differ at one end; a read error may be behind it. The J gene is TRBJ1-2, the V gene TRBV13; D call uncertain. The CDR3 runs 15 residues. Germline V gene lookup returns CDR1 PRHDT and CDR2 FYEKMQ (reference sequence). CDR3 sequence: CVSSLGLRENYGYTF. CDR3 bases: TGTGTCAGCAGCTTAGGACTGCGGGAAAACTATGGCTACACCTTC.

This chain links TRBV7-2 with TRBJ2-5; maybe TRBD1 (6 bases). The V end lost 5 bases, the J end lost 6 bases, and 16 bases lay between the germline ends. This CDR3 is built from 14 residues. Germline V CDR1 and CDR2: SGHTA, FQGNSA. CDR3 DNA sequence: TGTGCCAGCAGCAAGAATGCACAGGGAAAGACCCAGTACTTC. This encodes CASSKNAQGKTQYF. Filled out from reference TRBV7-2 and TRBJ2-5, the complete variable domain reads GAGVSQSPSNKVTEKGKDVELRCDPISGHTALYWYRQSLGQGLEFLIYFQGNSAPDKSGLPSDRFSAERTGGSVSTLTIQRTQQEDSAVYLCASSKNAQGKTQYFGPGTRLLVL.

Only a few counts were recorded for this clonotype. The rearrangement joins TRBV20-1 to TRBJ2-1; 9 bases map to TRBD1. This CDR3 comprises 13 residues. V dropped 5 bases and J dropped 9; count of bases not matched to a gene: 8. CDR1 and CDR2 from the germline V gene are DFQATT and SNEGSKA (reference sequence). This chain's CDR3 is CSAPTGTGREQFF. CDR3 coding DNA: TGCAGTGCTCCGACCGGGACAGGGCGTGAGCAGTTCTTC.

In its sample, this clonotype was seen a few times. The chain carries TRBV27 and TRBJ2-3, with D possibly called TRBD1 or TRBD2 (5 bases each). CDR1 and CDR2 (germline): MNHEY, SMNVEV (reference sequence). The CDR3 length is 14 residues. The V and J ends lost 5 bases and 7 bases respectively, with 16 bases between them. The CDR3 DNA reads as TGTGCCAGCAGTCTTTCGGGACCAACTAATACGCAGTATTTT. Translation: CASSLSGPTNTQYF.

This chain connects TRBV29-1 to TRBJ2-5; tentatively, D is TRBD1 or TRBD2 (6 bases each). Near its end, the DNA agrees better with TRBJ2-7, so the J call may be wrong. The CDR3 extends over 15 amino acids. Germline V CDR1 and CDR2: SQVTM, ANQGSEA. CDR3 coding DNA: TGCAGCGTTGAACTGTCGGGGGCTGGAGTGTGCGAGCAGTACTTC. The encoded protein is CSVELSGAGVCEQYF.

The chain recombines TRBV28 with TRBJ2-5, with D tentatively TRBD1 (5 bases). The V end was cut by 7 bases, the J end by 3 bases, with 15 bases between. The CDR3 contains 14 residues. Germline CDR1 reads MDHEN; CDR2 reads SYDVKM. The CDR3 bases are TGTGCCAGCAAAAGGATAGGGGCAAAAGAGACCCAGTACTTC. Encoded protein: CASKRIGAKETQYF.

There are a few counts of this clonotype. The chain links TRBV7-8 to TRBJ2-1; possibly TRBD2 for D (6 bases). Trimming removed 1 base at V and 8 bases at J, with 12 bases between. Germline V gene lookup returns CDR1 SGHVS and CDR2 FQNEAQ. The CDR3 length is 14 residues. The CDR3 DNA reads as TGTGCCAGCAGCTTAGAGCGGGTCGCTGATGAGCAGTTCTTC. As protein: CASSLERVADEQFF.

V gene TRBV6-5 combines with J gene TRBJ2-4; D is unresolved. CDR1 is MNHEY, CDR2 SVGAGI, per germline. Trimming took off 0 bases at V and 7 bases at J, with 13 bases between the two ends. This CDR3 has 15 amino acids. CDR3 sequence: CASSYSTFGSNIQYF. The CDR3 DNA reads TGTGCCAGCAGTTACTCGACCTTCGGGTCCAACATTCAGTACTTC.

This clonotype was found a few times. Mismatch with germline at one junction end may stem from a read error. The V call is TRBV24-1, the J call TRBJ1-2; no firm D call. Per the germline V gene, CDR1 is KGHDR and CDR2 is SFDVKD. This CDR3 is built from 11 residues. The CDR3 spells CATSDQGGHTF. The CDR3 nucleotides read TGTGCCACCAGTGACCAAGGTGGCCACACCTTC.

The chain is built from TRBV12-3 or TRBV12-4 and TRBJ2-1; 11 bases are shared with TRBD2. V was clipped by 4 bases and J by 6 bases; unmatched bases: 5. This CDR3 is 15 amino acids long. Here the CDR3 DNA reads TGTGCCAGCAGTTGGTCCCTAGCGGGAGGCAATGAGCAGTTCTTC. Protein product: CASSWSLAGGNEQFF.

V gene TRBV7-9 combines with J gene TRBJ1-1; D ambiguous. The germline CDR1 and CDR2 sequences are SEHNR and FQNEAQ (reference sequence). Trimming pared 8 bases from V and 0 bases from J, leaving 10 bases between. The CDR3 is 13 residues long. The DNA of the CDR3 is TGTGCCAGCCTCGCCCTCCTGAACACTGAAGCTTTCTTT. Translation gives CASLALLNTEAFF.

This sequence joins TRBV3-1 and TRBJ2-2; D is ambiguous. This CDR3 is 17 amino acids long. Between the trimmed V and J ends, which lost 4 bases and 0 bases, there was a span of 15 bases. Germline assignment: CDR1 LGHDT and CDR2 YNNKEL (reference sequence). The CDR3 is CASSPPRGQANTGELFF. The CDR3 bases are TGTGCCAGCAGCCCCCCGAGAGGCCAAGCGAACACCGGGGAGCTGTTTTTT.